The next 13 T cell receptor beta chains were all read from a single sample in a study of blood T cell repertoires in COVID-19. Sequenced by immunoSEQ multiplex PCR; TCRdb stores in-frame clones only, minus some. The sample includes over 200,000 clones, 85% to 90% of them seen just once. The sample comprised peripheral blood. These receptors were obtained from a man in his thirties or forties with COVID-19, enrolled during active disease.

The chain is built from TRBV5-5 and TRBJ1-2; D gene uncertain. The CDR3 is made up of 14 amino acids. Germline V gene lookup returns CDR1 SGHKS and CDR2 YYEKEE (reference sequence). Trimming pared 0 bases from V and 7 bases from J, leaving 13 bases between. The CDR3 DNA reads as TGTGCCAGCAGCTTGGCTCCGGCAGGAGGTGGCTACACCTTC. Protein product: CASSLAPAGGGYTF. The whole variable domain, remainder taken from reference TRBV5-5 and TRBJ1-2, is DAGVTQSPTHLIKTRGQQVTLRCSPISGHKSVSWYQQVLGQGPQFIFQYYEKEERGRGNFPDRFSARQFPNYSSELNVNALLLGDSALYLCASSLAPAGGGYTFGSGTRLTVV.

The chain is built from TRBV7-8 and TRBJ2-1, with 16 bases that match TRBD2. CDR1 is SGHVS, CDR2 FQNEAQ, per germline. The CDR3 contains 19 residues. V dropped 5 bases and J dropped 0; count of bases not matched to a gene: 7. This chain's CDR3 is CASSPGLAGGPNSYNEQFF. In DNA form, the CDR3 reads TGTGCCAGCAGCCCGGGACTAGCGGGAGGGCCAAACTCCTACAATGAGCAGTTCTTC.

The V gene is TRBV28, the J gene TRBJ2-7; D perhaps matches TRBD1 (5 bases). This CDR3 has 12 amino acids. The V end lost 10 bases, the J end lost 3 bases, and 13 bases lay between the germline ends. CDR1 is MDHEN and CDR2 is SYDVKM in the germline V gene. The CDR3 DNA is TGTGCCACCGACGGGCAGGGCTACGAGCAGTACTTC. It encodes CATDGQGYEQYF.

This sequence joins TRBV29-1 and TRBJ2-3, with a tentative D call TRBD2 (6 bases). The CDR3 sequence is 10 residues long. CDR1 and CDR2 from the germline V gene are SQVTM and ANQGSEA. V was shortened by 4 bases and J by 10 bases, with 9 bases between the two germline ends. This CDR3 reads CSVAGEAQYF. The CDR3 DNA follows: TGCAGCGTTGCGGGGGAAGCGCAGTATTTT.

J is TRBJ2-7 and V is TRBV6-5; 8 nucleotides match TRBD1. The CDR3 consists of 14 residues. Germline values: CDR1 MNHEY, CDR2 SVGAGI. The V gene end was trimmed by 6 bases and the J gene end by 0 bases; junction bases not matched to a gene: 4. CDR3 bases: TGTGCCAGCAGGAGGACAGGGAGCTCCTACGAGCAGTACTTC. This encodes CASRRTGSSYEQYF.

The V call is TRBV18, the J call TRBJ1-1; 12 positions agree with TRBD1. This CDR3 contains 17 residues. Germline V lookup: CDR1 KGHSH, CDR2 LQKENI. The ends lost 2 bases at V and 1 base at J; junction bases unmatched: 5. CDR3 nucleotides: TGTGCCAGCTCACCAGGGGACAGGGGGCTTTCGAACACTGAAGCTTTCTTT. Its protein product is CASSPGDRGLSNTEAFF. The complete variable domain, with remaining parts taken from reference TRBV18 and TRBJ1-1, reads NAGVMQNPRHLVRRRGQEARLRCSPMKGHSHVYWYRQLPEEGLKFMVYLQKENIIDESGMPKERFSAEFPKEGPSILRIQQVVRGDSAAYFCASSPGDRGLSNTEAFFGQGTRLTVV.

V and J are TRBV7-9 and TRBJ1-1; the D is unclear. Looked up from germline, CDR1 is SEHNR and CDR2 is FQNEAQ (reference sequence). This CDR3 has 15 amino acids. With 5 bases removed from V and 6 bases from J, the gap between germline ends came to 19 bases. The CDR3, as DNA: TGTGCCAGCAGCGAGGGCTTTAGTATTGGGCCTGAAGCTTTCTTT. Residues: CASSEGFSIGPEAFF.

This chain joins TRBV28 and TRBJ1-5; 7 bases align to TRBD1. Germline CDR1 and CDR2: MDHEN and SYDVKM. V was pared by 10 bases and J by 0 bases, with 6 bases of the junction left unmatched. The CDR3 length is 14 residues. CDR3 in amino acids: CATLQGDSNQPQHF. The CDR3 DNA reads as TGTGCCACCCTTCAGGGGGATAGCAATCAGCCCCAGCATTTT. Combining the CDR3 with reference TRBV28 and TRBJ1-5 gives the whole variable domain DVKVTQSSRYLVKRTGEKVFLECVQDMDHENMFWYRQDPGLGLRLIYFSYDVKMKEKGDIPEGYSVSREKKERFSLILESASTNQTSMYLCATLQGDSNQPQHFGDGTRLSIL.

This clone was counted only a few times. The chain couples TRBV2 to TRBJ1-1; 10 bases match TRBD1. This CDR3 contains 15 residues. V lost 4 bases and J lost 7; bases outside the gene matches: 9. Germline V gene lookup returns CDR1 SNHLY and CDR2 FYNNEI. The CDR3 loop is CASSAEDRGSNEAFF. For the CDR3, the DNA is TGTGCCAGCAGTGCAGAGGACAGGGGGTCAAATGAAGCTTTCTTT.

V and J are TRBV19 and TRBJ2-1; 9 nucleotides match TRBD2. Unmatched junction bases numbered 5, after V lost 5 bases and J lost 6 bases. The CDR3 is made up of 14 amino acids. Looked up from germline, CDR1 is LNHDA and CDR2 is SQIVND (reference sequence). The CDR3, as DNA: TGTGCCAGTAGTCCTAGACTAGCGGCCAATGAGCAGTTCTTC. Encoded protein: CASSPRLAANEQFF.

This chain joins TRBV30 and TRBJ1-1, with D perhaps TRBD1 (5 bases). The V end was cut by 1 base, the J end by 1 base, with 7 bases between. CDR1 and CDR2 (germline): GTSNPN, SVGIG (reference sequence). CDR3 size: 13 residues. CDR3 sequence: CAWSEGQNTEAFF. For the CDR3, the DNA is TGTGCCTGGAGTGAAGGACAGAACACTGAAGCTTTCTTT.

The chain links TRBV5-4 to TRBJ2-3; a possible D gene is TRBD2 (6 bases). The germline V gene has CDR1 SGHNT and CDR2 YYREEE (reference sequence). Trimming cost V 0 bases and J 2 bases, with 13 bases left between them. The CDR3 spans 16 residues. This CDR3 is CASSLARGGNTDTQYF. For the CDR3, the DNA is TGTGCCAGCAGCTTGGCTCGGGGCGGGAACACAGATACGCAGTATTTT.

The chain joins TRBV4-1 to TRBJ2-7, with 9 bases identical to TRBD2. V dropped 3 bases and J dropped 5; count of bases not matched to a gene: 5. Germline CDR1 is MGHRA and CDR2 is YSYEKL. The CDR3 runs to 14 residues. CDR3 sequence: CASSQGGRVNEQYF. The CDR3 DNA follows: TGCGCCAGCAGCCAGGGCGGGAGGGTCAACGAGCAGTACTTC.